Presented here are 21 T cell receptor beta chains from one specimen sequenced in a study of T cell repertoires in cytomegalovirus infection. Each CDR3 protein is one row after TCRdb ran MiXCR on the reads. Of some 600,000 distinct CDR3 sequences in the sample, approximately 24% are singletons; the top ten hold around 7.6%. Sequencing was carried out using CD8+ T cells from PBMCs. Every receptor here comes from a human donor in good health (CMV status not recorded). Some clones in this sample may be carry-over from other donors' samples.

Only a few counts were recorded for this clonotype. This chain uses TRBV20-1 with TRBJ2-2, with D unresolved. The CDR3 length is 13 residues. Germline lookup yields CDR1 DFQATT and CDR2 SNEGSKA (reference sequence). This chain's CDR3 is CRPGNRNTGELFF. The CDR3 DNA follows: TGCAGACCGGGTAACAGGAACACCGGGGAGCTGTTTTTT.

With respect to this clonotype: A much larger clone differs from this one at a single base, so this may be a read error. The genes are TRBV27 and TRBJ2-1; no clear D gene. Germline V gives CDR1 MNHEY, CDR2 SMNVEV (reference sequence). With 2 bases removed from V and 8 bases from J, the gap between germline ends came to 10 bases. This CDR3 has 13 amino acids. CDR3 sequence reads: CASSLPTGYEQFF. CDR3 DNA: TGTGCCAGCAGTTTACCGACCGGGTATGAGCAGTTCTTC.

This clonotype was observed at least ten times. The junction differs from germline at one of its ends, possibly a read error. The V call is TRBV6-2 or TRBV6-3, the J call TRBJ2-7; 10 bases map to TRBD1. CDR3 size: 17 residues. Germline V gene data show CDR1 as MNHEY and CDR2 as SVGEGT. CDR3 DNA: TGTGCCAGCAGTCCCCGACCTGGACAGGGGGTTACCTACGGGCAGTACTTC. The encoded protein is CASSPRPGQGVTYGQYF.

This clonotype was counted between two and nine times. As DNA, the CDR3 is TGTGCCAGCAGTCACAGACCTAATTCACCCCTCCACTTT. This codes for CASSHRPNSPLHF. The genes are TRBV28 and TRBJ1-6; the D is unclear. CDR3 length: 13 residues. Per the germline V gene, CDR1 is MDHEN and CDR2 is SYDVKM. Trimming stripped 5 bases from V and 6 bases from J, with 8 bases between.

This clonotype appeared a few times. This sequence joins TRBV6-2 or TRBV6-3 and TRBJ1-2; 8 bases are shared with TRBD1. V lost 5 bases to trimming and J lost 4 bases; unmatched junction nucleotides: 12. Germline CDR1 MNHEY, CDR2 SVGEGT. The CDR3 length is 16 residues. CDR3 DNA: TGTGCCAGCAGTCCGCGGACAGGGAAGGGCGGCTATGGCTACACCTTC. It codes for CASSPRTGKGGYGYTF.

This chain's CDR3 is CASKTTGGWTEAFF. Here the CDR3 DNA reads TGTGCCAGCAAAACGACAGGGGGCTGGACTGAAGCTTTCTTT. The chain is built from TRBV28 and TRBJ1-1, with 10 positions matching TRBD1. J was trimmed by 5 bases and V by 7 bases; bases with no gene match: 7. The CDR3 contains 14 residues. Germline V gene sequence: CDR1 MDHEN, CDR2 SYDVKM.

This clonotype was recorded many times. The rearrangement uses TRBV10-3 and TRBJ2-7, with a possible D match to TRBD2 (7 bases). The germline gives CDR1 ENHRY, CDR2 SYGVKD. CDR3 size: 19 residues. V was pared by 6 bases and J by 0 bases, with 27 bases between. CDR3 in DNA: TGTGCCATCAGGATCTATAGTGAGGCGGGGGCCCTAAACTCCTACGAGCAGTACTTC. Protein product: CAIRIYSEAGALNSYEQYF.

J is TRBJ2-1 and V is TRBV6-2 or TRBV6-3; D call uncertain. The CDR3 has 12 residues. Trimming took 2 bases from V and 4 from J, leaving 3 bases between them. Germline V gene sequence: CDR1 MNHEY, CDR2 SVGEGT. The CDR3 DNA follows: TGTGCCAGCAGTTACCTTTACAATGAGCAGTTCTTC. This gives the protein CASSYLYNEQFF.

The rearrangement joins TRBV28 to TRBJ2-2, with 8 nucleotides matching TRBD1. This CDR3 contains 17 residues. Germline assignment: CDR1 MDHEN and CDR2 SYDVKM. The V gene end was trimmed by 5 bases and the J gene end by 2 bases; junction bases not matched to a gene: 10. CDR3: CASSRTGKVLNTGELFF. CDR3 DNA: TGTGCCAGCAGTAGGACAGGGAAAGTTCTAAACACCGGGGAGCTGTTTTTT. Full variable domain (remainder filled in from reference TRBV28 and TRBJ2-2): DVKVTQSSRYLVKRTGEKVFLECVQDMDHENMFWYRQDPGLGLRLIYFSYDVKMKEKGDIPEGYSVSREKKERFSLILESASTNQTSMYLCASSRTGKVLNTGELFFGEGSRLTVL.

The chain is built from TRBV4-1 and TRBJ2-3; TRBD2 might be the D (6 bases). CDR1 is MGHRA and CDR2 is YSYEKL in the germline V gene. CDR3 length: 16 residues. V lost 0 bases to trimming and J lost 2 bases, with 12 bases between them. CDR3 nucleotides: TGCGCCAGCAGCCAAGATCGGCGGGGAGCCACAGATACGCAGTATTTT. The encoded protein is CASSQDRRGATDTQYF.

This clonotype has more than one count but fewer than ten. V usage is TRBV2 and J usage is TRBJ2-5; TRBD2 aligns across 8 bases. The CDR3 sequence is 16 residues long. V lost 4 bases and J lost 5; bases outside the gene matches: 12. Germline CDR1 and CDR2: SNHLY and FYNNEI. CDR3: CASSAPGLEGWETQYF. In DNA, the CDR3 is TGTGCCAGCAGTGCTCCGGGACTAGAGGGTTGGGAGACCCAGTACTTC.

CDR3 amino acids: CASSPGHTVYGYTF. The CDR3 DNA reads TGTGCCAGCAGTCCTGGTCACACTGTTTATGGCTACACCTTC. The chain recombines TRBV12-3 or TRBV12-4 with TRBJ1-2; no clear D. The length of the CDR3 is 14 residues. The V and J ends lost 5 bases and 5 bases respectively, with 15 bases between them.

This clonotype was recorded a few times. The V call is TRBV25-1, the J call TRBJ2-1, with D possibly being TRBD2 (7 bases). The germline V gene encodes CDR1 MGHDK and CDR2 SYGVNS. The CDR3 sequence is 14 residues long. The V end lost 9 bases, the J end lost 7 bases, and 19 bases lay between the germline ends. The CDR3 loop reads CASHGGGAGNEQFF. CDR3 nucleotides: TGTGCCAGTCATGGGGGGGGGGCCGGGAATGAGCAGTTCTTC.

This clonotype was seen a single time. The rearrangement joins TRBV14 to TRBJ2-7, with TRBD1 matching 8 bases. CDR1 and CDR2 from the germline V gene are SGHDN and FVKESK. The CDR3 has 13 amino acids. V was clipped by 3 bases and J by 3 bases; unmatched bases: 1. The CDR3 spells CASSQDRVYEQYF. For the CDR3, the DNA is TGTGCCAGCAGCCAGGACAGGGTCTACGAGCAGTACTTC.

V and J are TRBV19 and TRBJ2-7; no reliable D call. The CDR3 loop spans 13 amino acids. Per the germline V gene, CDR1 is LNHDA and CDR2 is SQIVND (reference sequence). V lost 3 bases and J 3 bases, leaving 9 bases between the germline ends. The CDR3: CASSMTDGYEQYF. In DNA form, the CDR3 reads TGTGCCAGTAGTATGACCGACGGCTACGAGCAGTACTTC.

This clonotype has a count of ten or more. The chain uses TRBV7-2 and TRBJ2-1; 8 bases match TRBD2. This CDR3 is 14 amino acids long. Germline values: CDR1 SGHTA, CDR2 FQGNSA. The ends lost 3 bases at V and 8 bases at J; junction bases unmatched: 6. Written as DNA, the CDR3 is TGTGCCAGCAGCTTTCTAGCGGGCAGGGATGAGCAGTTCTTC. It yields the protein CASSFLAGRDEQFF.

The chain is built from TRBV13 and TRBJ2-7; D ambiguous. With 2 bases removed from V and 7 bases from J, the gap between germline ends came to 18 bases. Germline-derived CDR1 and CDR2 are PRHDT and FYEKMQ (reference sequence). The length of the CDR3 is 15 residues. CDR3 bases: TGTGCCAGCAGCTTAAAGAGTGGGTCCCAGAGGGAGCAGTACGTC. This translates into CASSLKSGSQREQYV.

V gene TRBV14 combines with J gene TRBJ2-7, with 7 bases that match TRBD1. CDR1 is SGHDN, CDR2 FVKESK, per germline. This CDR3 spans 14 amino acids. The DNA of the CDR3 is TGTGCCAGCAACCAAGAAGGGGGCCTTACTGAGCAGTACGTC. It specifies CASNQEGGLTEQYV.

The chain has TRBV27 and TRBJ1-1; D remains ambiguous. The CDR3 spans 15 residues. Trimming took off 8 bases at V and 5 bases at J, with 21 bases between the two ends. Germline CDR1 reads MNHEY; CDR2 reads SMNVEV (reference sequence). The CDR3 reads CASGPEAPGRTEAFF. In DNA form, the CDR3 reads TGTGCCAGCGGACCTGAGGCACCTGGGAGGACTGAAGCTTTCTTT.

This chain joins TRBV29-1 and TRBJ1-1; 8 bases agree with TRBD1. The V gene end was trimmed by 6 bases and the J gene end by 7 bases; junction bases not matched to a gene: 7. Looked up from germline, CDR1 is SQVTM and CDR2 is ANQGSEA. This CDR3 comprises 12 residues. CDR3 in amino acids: CSVGQGGNEAFF. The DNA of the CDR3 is TGCAGCGTCGGACAGGGCGGGAATGAAGCTTTCTTT.

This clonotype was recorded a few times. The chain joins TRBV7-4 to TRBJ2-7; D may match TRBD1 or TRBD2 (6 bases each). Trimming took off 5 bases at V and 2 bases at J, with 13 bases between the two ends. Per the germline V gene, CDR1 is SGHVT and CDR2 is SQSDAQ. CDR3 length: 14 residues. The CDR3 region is CASSPGGFAYEQYF. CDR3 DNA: TGTGCCAGCAGCCCCGGGGGCTTCGCCTACGAGCAGTACTTC.